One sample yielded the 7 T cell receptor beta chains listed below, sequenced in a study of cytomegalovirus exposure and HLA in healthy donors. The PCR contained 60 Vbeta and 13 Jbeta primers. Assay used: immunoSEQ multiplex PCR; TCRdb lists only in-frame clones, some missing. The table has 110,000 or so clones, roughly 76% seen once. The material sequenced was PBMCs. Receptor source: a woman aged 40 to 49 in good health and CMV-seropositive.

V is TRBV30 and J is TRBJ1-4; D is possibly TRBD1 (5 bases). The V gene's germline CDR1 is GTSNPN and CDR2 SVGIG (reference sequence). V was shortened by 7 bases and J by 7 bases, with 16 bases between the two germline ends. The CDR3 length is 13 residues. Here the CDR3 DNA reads TGTGCCTTCTCTCCCGGGCAGGGTGAAAAACTGTTTTTT. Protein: CAFSPGQGEKLFF.

The CDR3 is CASSPPFGFMNTEAFF. The CDR3 DNA reads TGTGCCAGCTCACCACCTTTCGGGTTCATGAACACTGAAGCTTTCTTT. V gene TRBV18 combines with J gene TRBJ1-1; D remains unclear. The CDR3 has 16 amino acids. V was trimmed by 0 bases and J by 0 bases, leaving 11 bases between them. Per germline, CDR1 KGHSH and CDR2 LQKENI. Complete variable domain (other parts from reference TRBV18 and TRBJ1-1): NAGVMQNPRHLVRRRGQEARLRCSPMKGHSHVYWYRQLPEEGLKFMVYLQKENIIDESGMPKERFSAEFPKEGPSILRIQQVVRGDSAAYFCASSPPFGFMNTEAFFGQGTRLTVV.

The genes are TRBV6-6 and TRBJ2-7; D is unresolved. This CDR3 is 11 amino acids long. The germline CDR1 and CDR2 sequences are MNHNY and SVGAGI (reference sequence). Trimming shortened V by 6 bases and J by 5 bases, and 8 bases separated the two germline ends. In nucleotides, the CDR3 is TGTGCCAGCAGAACAAAAAACGAGCAGTACTTC. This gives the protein CASRTKNEQYF.

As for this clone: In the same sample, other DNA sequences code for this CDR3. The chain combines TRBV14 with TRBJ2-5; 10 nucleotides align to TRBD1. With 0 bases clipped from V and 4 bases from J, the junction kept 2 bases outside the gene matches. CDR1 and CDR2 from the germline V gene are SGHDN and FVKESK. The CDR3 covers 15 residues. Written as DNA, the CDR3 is TGTGCCAGCAGCCAAGATTGGACAGGGGGAGAGACCCAGTACTTC. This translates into CASSQDWTGGETQYF.

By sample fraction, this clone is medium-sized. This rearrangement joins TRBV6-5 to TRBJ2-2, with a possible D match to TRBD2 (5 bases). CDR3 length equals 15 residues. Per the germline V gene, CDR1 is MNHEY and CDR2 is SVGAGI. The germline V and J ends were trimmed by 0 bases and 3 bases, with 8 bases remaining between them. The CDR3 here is CASSYSDSYTGELFF. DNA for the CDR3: TGTGCCAGCAGTTACTCGGACTCATACACCGGGGAGCTGTTTTTT.

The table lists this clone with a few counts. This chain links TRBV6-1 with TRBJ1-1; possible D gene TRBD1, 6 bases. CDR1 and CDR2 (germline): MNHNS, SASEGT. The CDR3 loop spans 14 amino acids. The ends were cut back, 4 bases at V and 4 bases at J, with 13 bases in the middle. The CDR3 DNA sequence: TGTGCCAGCAGTGCCGTTACAGGGATCACTGAAGCTTTCTTT. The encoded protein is CASSAVTGITEAFF.

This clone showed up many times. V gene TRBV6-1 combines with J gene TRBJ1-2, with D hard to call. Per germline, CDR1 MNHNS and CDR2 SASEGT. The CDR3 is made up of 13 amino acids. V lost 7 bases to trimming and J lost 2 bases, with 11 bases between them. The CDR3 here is CASTRDKNYGYTF. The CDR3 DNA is TGTGCCAGCACTCGAGACAAAAACTATGGCTACACCTTC.